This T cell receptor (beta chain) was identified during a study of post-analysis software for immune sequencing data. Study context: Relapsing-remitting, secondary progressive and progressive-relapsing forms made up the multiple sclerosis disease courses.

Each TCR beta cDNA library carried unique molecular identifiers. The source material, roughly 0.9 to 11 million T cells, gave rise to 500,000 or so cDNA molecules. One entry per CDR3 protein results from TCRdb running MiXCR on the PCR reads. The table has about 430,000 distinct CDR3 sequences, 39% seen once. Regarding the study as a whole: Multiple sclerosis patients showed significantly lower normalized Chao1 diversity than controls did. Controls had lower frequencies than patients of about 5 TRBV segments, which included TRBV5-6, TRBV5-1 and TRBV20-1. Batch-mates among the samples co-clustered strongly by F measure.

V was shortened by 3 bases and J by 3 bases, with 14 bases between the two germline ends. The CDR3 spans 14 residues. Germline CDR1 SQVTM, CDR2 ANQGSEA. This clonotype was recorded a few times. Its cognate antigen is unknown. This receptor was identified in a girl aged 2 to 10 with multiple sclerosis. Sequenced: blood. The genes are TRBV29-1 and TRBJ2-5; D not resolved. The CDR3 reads CSVEVGQKKETQYF. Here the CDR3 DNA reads TGCAGCGTTGAGGTTGGGCAGAAGAAAGAGACCCAGTACTTC.